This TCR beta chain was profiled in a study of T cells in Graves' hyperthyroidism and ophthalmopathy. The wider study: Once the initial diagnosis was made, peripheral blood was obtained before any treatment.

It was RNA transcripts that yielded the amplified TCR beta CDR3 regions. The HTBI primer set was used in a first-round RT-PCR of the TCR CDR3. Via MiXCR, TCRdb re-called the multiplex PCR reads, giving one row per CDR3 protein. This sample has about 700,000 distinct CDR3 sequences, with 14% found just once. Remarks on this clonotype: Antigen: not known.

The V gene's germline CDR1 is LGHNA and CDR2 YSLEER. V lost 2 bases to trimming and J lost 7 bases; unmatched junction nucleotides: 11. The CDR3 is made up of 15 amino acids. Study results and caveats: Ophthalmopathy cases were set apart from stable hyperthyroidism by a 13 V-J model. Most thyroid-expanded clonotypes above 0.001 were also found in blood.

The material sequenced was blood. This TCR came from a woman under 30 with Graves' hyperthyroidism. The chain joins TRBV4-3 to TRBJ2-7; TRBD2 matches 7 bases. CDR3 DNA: TGCGCCAGCAGCCAAAGACTAGCCGGGGCCGGGGAGCAGTACTTC. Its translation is CASSQRLAGAGEQYF.